This T cell receptor beta chain was found in a study of tumor-infiltrating lymphocytes in primary liver carcinoma. Starting from approximately 470 ng of total RNA, TCR beta cDNA was produced with a primer in the constant region. Slightly modified ARM-PCR with three nested multiplex PCR rounds yielded TCR beta libraries. Running 9 to 10 cycles apiece, the first two PCR rounds relied on TRBV1-TRBV30 forward primers together with a C-beta reverse primer. TCRdb ran MiXCR on the multiplex PCR reads and lists one entry per CDR3 protein. The sample yields 90,000 to 100,000 distinct CDR3 sequences, 55% to 75% seen once. The CDR3 sequence is 14 residues long. CDR1 and CDR2 from the germline V gene are MNHNS and SASEGT. V shed 5 bases and J shed 5 bases, with 15 bases lying between them. Without any cell sorting, about 19-30 mg of bulk tissue yielded co-extracted RNA and DNA. There are many counts of this clonotype.

The origin of this receptor is a woman in her sixties or seventies with primary liver carcinoma and hepatitis B virus infection. The source material was liver tumor tissue from sampling region 5. The subset is: tumor region T5, tumor centre. The V call is TRBV6-1, the J call TRBJ1-1; D might be TRBD1 (5 bases). As DNA, the CDR3 is TGTGCCAGCAGTAAAGAAATGGAGGGGACTGAAGCTTTCTTT. It codes for CASSKEMEGTEAFF.